This is a list of T cell receptor beta chains from one sample in a study of blood T cell repertoires in COVID-19. TCRdb keeps only in-frame clones here, not all; method: immunoSEQ multiplex PCR. The sample contains a few hundred thousand clones, around four fifths of which appear only once. What was sequenced was PBMCs or T cells enriched from blood (not recorded which). These receptor sequences come from a man between 40 and 49 years old who had recovered from COVID-19. The CDR3 runs from the conserved cysteine through the conserved F or W. A D gene is named only where the DNA matches it firmly. Size is omitted from some rows. Given values are once, few, many or a class for expanded clones.

>TRBD1|TRBV5-1|TRBJ2-3|-
CASSLGRTGGADTQYF
TGCGCCAGCAGCTTGGGAAGGACAGGGGGTGCAGATACGCAGTATTTT
>TRBD1|TRBV24-1|TRBJ1-1|-
CATQGQGGDTEAFF
TGTGCCACCCAGGGACAGGGGGGGGACACTGAAGCTTTCTTT
>-|TRBV3-1/TRBV3-2|TRBJ2-5|many
CASSLGHPGETQYF
TGTGCCAGCAGCCTAGGACACCCCGGGGAGACCCAGTACTTC
>-|TRBV2|TRBJ1-4|-
CASRYSDGENLFF
TGTGCCAGCAGGTACAGTGACGGGGAAAACCTGTTTTTT
>TRBD1|TRBV28|TRBJ1-6|-
CASSSKSGQHNSPLHF
TGTGCCAGCAGTTCCAAATCGGGACAGCATAATTCACCCCTCCACTTT
>-|TRBV30|TRBJ1-5|-
CAWSAFNQPQHF
TGTGCCTGGAGTGCCTTCAATCAGCCCCAGCATTTT
>TRBD1|TRBV6-5|TRBJ1-5|once
CASRDGTGHNQPQHF
TGTGCCAGCAGAGACGGGACAGGGCACAATCAGCCCCAGCATTTT
>-|TRBV7-8|TRBJ1-1|-
CASSFDPGQNTEAFF
TGTGCCAGCAGCTTCGATCCGGGACAGAACACTGAAGCTTTCTTT
>-|TRBV25-1|TRBJ1-1|-
CASSATRVGHNTEAFF
TGTGCCAGCAGTGCAACCAGGGTAGGGCATAACACTGAAGCTTTCTTT
>TRBD1|TRBV19|TRBJ1-1|-
CASSGPTGGSEAFF
TGTGCCAGTAGTGGACCGACAGGGGGATCAGAAGCTTTCTTT
>TRBD1|TRBV28|TRBJ1-2|-
CASSLPTGLYGYTF
TGTGCCAGCAGTTTACCGACAGGGCTCTATGGCTACACCTTC
>-|TRBV19|TRBJ2-2|-
CASRRIASLNTGELFF
TGTGCCAGTAGGCGGATAGCCAGCCTGAACACCGGGGAGCTGTTTTTT
>-|TRBV30|TRBJ2-2|-
CALSRDTNTGELFF
TGTGCCTTGAGCCGGGACACCAACACCGGGGAGCTGTTTTTT
>-|TRBV7-9|TRBJ2-6|-
CASSFGAGANVLTF
TGTGCCAGCAGCTTCGGGGCTGGGGCCAACGTCCTGACTTTC
>-|TRBV27|TRBJ1-1|-
CASIRGGGGANTEAFF
TGTGCCAGCATCCGCGGCGGGGGGGGCGCGAACACTGAAGCTTTCTTT
>-|TRBV27|TRBJ2-7|-
CASSYSGGYSYEQYF
TGTGCCAGCAGTTATAGCGGCGGGTACTCCTACGAGCAGTACTTC
>-|TRBV3-1/TRBV3-2|TRBJ2-6|-
CASSQVLVTGANVLTF
TGTGCCAGCAGCCAAGTACTGGTAACCGGGGCCAACGTCCTGACTTTC
>TRBD2|TRBV9|TRBJ2-5|-
CASSVESGRAPETQYF
TGTGCCAGCAGCGTAGAGAGCGGGAGGGCGCCAGAGACCCAGTACTTC
>-|TRBV5-1|TRBJ2-2|-
CASFRAGNTGELFF
TGCGCCAGCTTTCGGGCGGGGAACACCGGGGAGCTGTTTTTT
>-|TRBV5-4|TRBJ2-1|few
CASSSLASNEQFF
TGTGCCAGCAGCTCACTAGCTTCCAATGAGCAGTTCTTC
>TRBD2|TRBV30|TRBJ2-3|-
CARRSGGSYTQYF
TGTGCACGGAGGAGCGGGGGGTCTTATACGCAGTATTTT
>-|TRBV5-4|TRBJ2-2|few
CASSQNTGELFF
TGTGCCAGCAGCCAGAACACCGGGGAGCTGTTTTTT
>-|TRBV10-3|TRBJ1-1|-
CAISGLLRGNTEAFF
TGTGCCATCAGTGGTTTACTCCGGGGAAACACTGAAGCTTTCTTT
>-|TRBV19|TRBJ1-6|few
CASSPQGFGSPLHF
TGTGCCAGTAGCCCACAGGGTTTCGGTTCACCCCTCCACTTT
>TRBD1|TRBV2|TRBJ1-4|-
CASSDRTGGEKLFF
TGTGCCAGCAGTGACCGGACAGGGGGTGAAAAACTGTTTTTT
>-|TRBV5-1|TRBJ1-1|-
CASSLAGTGKTLNTEAFF
TGCGCCAGCAGCCTCGCCGGGACTGGTAAAACCCTGAACACTGAAGCTTTCTTT
>-|TRBV4-1|TRBJ1-3|-
CASSQVQGSGNTIYF
TGCGCCAGCAGCCAAGTCCAGGGCTCTGGAAACACCATATATTTT
>TRBD2|TRBV30|TRBJ2-1|-
CAWNKLAGSYNEQFF
TGTGCCTGGAATAAACTAGCGGGATCCTACAATGAGCAGTTCTTC
>TRBD2|TRBV10-1|TRBJ2-7|few
CASGRSGDSYEQYF
TGCGCCAGCGGTAGGAGCGGGGACTCCTACGAGCAGTACTTC
>-|TRBV14|TRBJ1-2|-
CASSSQGNYGYTF
TGTGCCAGCAGCAGCCAGGGTAACTATGGCTACACCTTC
>-|TRBV10-1|TRBJ1-6|-
CASSGTGNSPLHF
TGCGCCAGCAGTGGAACGGGAAATTCACCCCTCCACTTT
>TRBD1|TRBV7-9|TRBJ2-2|-
CASSPGTGGPQNTGELFF
TGTGCCAGCAGCCCAGGAACAGGGGGACCCCAGAACACCGGGGAGCTGTTTTTT
>-|TRBV30|TRBJ1-5|-
CAWTLGANQPQHF
TGTGCCTGGACCCTTGGGGCCAATCAGCCCCAGCATTTT
>-|TRBV19|TRBJ1-2|-
CASSMGKINYGYTF
TGTGCCAGTAGTATGGGCAAAATTAACTATGGCTACACCTTC
>-|TRBV7-9|TRBJ1-1|-
CASSSVAAGETEAFF
TGTGCCAGCAGCTCCGTCGCGGCGGGTGAGACTGAAGCTTTCTTT
>TRBD1|TRBV13|TRBJ2-7|-
CASSLFPGQGSEQYF
TGTGCCAGCAGCTTATTCCCCGGACAGGGGAGCGAGCAGTACTTC
>TRBD2|TRBV11-2|TRBJ2-5|-
CASSSPFVLSGGAGKTQYF
TGTGCCAGCAGCTCTCCCTTCGTCCTTAGCGGGGGGGCCGGGAAGACCCAGTACTTC
>TRBD1|TRBV28|TRBJ2-1|-
CASSLLAGTGPYNEQFF
TGTGCCAGCAGTTTATTAGCCGGGACAGGGCCTTACAATGAGCAGTTCTTC
>-|TRBV18|TRBJ1-2|-
CASSPVSLISGGYTF
TGTGCCAGCTCACCGGTTTCCTTGATCTCGGGGGGCTACACCTTC
>-|TRBV5-4|TRBJ1-1|-
CASSPRRAGTEAFF
TGTGCCAGCAGCCCCCGAAGGGCGGGCACTGAAGCTTTCTTT
>-|TRBV24-1|TRBJ1-1|-
CATRRASGDTEAFF
TGTGCCACCAGGCGGGCCTCGGGTGACACTGAAGCTTTCTTT
>-|TRBV2|TRBJ1-1|-
CASSSIHGPGTEAFF
TGTGCCAGCAGTAGTATACATGGGCCGGGGACTGAAGCTTTCTTT
>-|TRBV7-3|TRBJ1-6|-
CASSRSGGYNSPLHF
TGTGCCAGCAGCCGTTCGGGAGGGTATAATTCACCCCTCCACTTT
>TRBD1|TRBV3-1/TRBV3-2|TRBJ2-1|-
CASSQDPGQHNEQFF
TGTGCCAGCAGCCAAGATCCGGGACAGCACAATGAGCAGTTCTTC
>-|TRBV5-5|TRBJ1-1|-
CASSPGVSEAFF
TGTGCCAGCAGCCCAGGCGTTTCTGAAGCTTTCTTT
>-|TRBV7-8|TRBJ1-1|-
CASSLTGSGNTGTEAFF
TGTGCCAGCAGCTTAACAGGGTCAGGTAATACGGGCACTGAAGCTTTCTTT
>-|TRBV24-1|TRBJ1-1|-
CATSDGGRGVTEAFF
TGTGCCACCAGTGACGGGGGGCGCGGCGTCACTGAAGCTTTCTTT
>TRBD1|TRBV5-1|TRBJ1-2|-
CASSPEGQTYYGYTF
TGCGCCAGCAGCCCGGAGGGACAGACCTACTATGGCTACACCTTC
>TRBD1|TRBV19|TRBJ1-3|-
CASSPWTGGGNTIYF
TGTGCCAGTAGTCCATGGACAGGCGGAGGAAACACCATATATTTT
>TRBD1|TRBV19|TRBJ1-2|-
CASSDRAANYGYTF
TGTGCCAGTAGTGACAGGGCAGCTAACTATGGCTACACCTTC
>-|TRBV21-1|TRBJ2-2|-
CASSAGLAGPPRDTGELFF
TGTGCCAGCAGCGCGGGACTAGCGGGACCCCCTCGGGACACCGGGGAGCTGTTTTTT
>-|TRBV6-6|TRBJ2-3|few
CASSMTGSYTDTQYF
TGTGCCAGCAGCATGACAGGTTCATACACAGATACGCAGTATTTT